These 8 T cell receptor beta chains came from one sample sequenced in a study of blood T cell repertoires in COVID-19. Only in-frame clones appear in the TCRdb table, and some are missing; sequencing was by immunoSEQ multiplex PCR. The data show 85,000 to 120,000 clones, with roughly 89% seen just once and 1.9% held by the top ten. Sequences were obtained from peripheral blood. Receptors originate from a woman in her fifties or sixties with COVID-19, enrolled during active disease.

The gene calls are TRBV7-2 and TRBJ1-6; unclear D gene. The CDR3 contains 16 residues. Germline V gene sequence: CDR1 SGHTA, CDR2 FQGNSA. V lost 0 bases, J lost 7 bases, and 13 bases lay in between. The CDR3 DNA reads TGTGCCAGCAGCTTAGCGGGGAGGCCGGAGAATTCACCCCTCCACTTT. Translating it yields CASSLAGRPENSPLHF.

V and J are TRBV5-6 and TRBJ1-4, with TRBD1 identical over 8 bases. The V segment lost 0 bases and the J segment 8 bases; nucleotides outside the gene matches: 3. Germline CDR1 reads SGHDT; CDR2 reads YYEEEE. This CDR3 is 14 amino acids long. DNA of the CDR3: TGTGCCAGCAGCTTGGCAGGGGGCAGAGAAAAACTGTTTTTT. Protein sequence: CASSLAGGREKLFF.

The V and J genes are TRBV7-3 and TRBJ1-1; the match to TRBD1 covers 7 bases. The CDR3 totals 15 residues. With 5 bases clipped from V and 4 bases from J, the junction kept 10 bases outside the gene matches. Germline values: CDR1 SGHTA, CDR2 FQGTGA. CDR3 sequence reads: CASSLETGPFTEAFF. The DNA of the CDR3 is TGTGCCAGCAGCCTGGAGACAGGGCCTTTCACTGAAGCTTTCTTT. Full variable domain (outside the CDR3, taken from reference TRBV7-3 and TRBJ1-1): GAGVSQTPSNKVTEKGKYVELRCDPISGHTALYWYRQSLGQGPEFLIYFQGTGAADDSGLPNDRFFAVRPEGSVSTLKIQRTERGDSAVYLCASSLETGPFTEAFFGQGTRLTVV.

The chain carries TRBV7-3 and TRBJ2-2; weak D call: TRBD1 (6 bases). Germline V gives CDR1 SGHTA, CDR2 FQGTGA. The CDR3 totals 14 residues. V was shortened by 6 bases and J by 1 base, with 9 bases between the two germline ends. The CDR3 nucleotides read TGTGCCAGCAGAGAAGGGGGGAACACCGGGGAGCTGTTTTTT. It is translated as CASREGGNTGELFF.

The CDR3 spells CASSSNKPGTGNTEAFF. CDR3 nucleotide sequence: TGCGCCAGCAGCTCGAATAAACCCGGGACAGGGAACACTGAAGCTTTCTTT. This chain connects TRBV5-1 to TRBJ1-1; TRBD1 matches 8 bases. The V gene end was trimmed by 3 bases and the J gene end by 1 base; junction bases not matched to a gene: 11. CDR1 and CDR2 (germline): SGHRS, YFSETQ. The CDR3 contains 17 residues.

This clone was found once. The CDR3: CASSLRGTTSYEQYV. The DNA of the CDR3 is TGTGCCAGCAGCTTGAGGGGGACTACCTCCTACGAGCAGTACGTC. V gene TRBV5-6 combines with J gene TRBJ2-7; a possible D gene is TRBD2 (7 bases). V was cut by 1 base and J by 0 bases, with 11 bases left in between. The V gene's germline CDR1 is SGHDT and CDR2 YYEEEE. The CDR3 is made up of 15 amino acids.

The genes are TRBV7-2 and TRBJ1-1; 11 nucleotides line up with TRBD1. V was pared by 5 bases and J by 4 bases, with 6 bases of the junction left unmatched. Germline values: CDR1 SGHTA, CDR2 FQGNSA. There are 15 residues in the CDR3. CDR3 nucleotide sequence: TGTGCCAGCAGCCCAGAGGGACAGGGGGGCACTGAAGCTTTCTTT. Protein: CASSPEGQGGTEAFF.

This chain links TRBV4-1 with TRBJ1-3; unclear D gene. The CDR3 runs to 14 residues. Trimming shortened V by 5 bases and J by 4 bases, and 12 bases separated the two germline ends. Per germline, CDR1 MGHRA and CDR2 YSYEKL. The CDR3 is CASSYMVLGNTIYF. The CDR3 nucleotides are TGCGCCAGCAGCTACATGGTATTGGGAAACACCATATATTTT.